The 21 T cell receptor beta chains in this list originate from one sample, sequenced in a study of T-cell reconstitution after alpha-beta-depleted transplantation in children. The TCRbeta library incorporated unique molecular identifiers. TCRdb ran MiXCR on the PCR reads and lists one entry per CDR3 protein. The sample yields roughly 790,000 distinct CDR3 sequences, 16% seen once. Specimen: PBMCs, mostly from graft donor cells, collected 360 days after TCRalphabeta/CD19-depleted stem cell transplant. These receptors originate from a male patient younger than 18 who had a stem cell transplant for acute lymphoblastic leukemia, so the T cells may come from the graft donor.

This clonotype was seen a few times. This chain joins TRBV7-6 and TRBJ1-3, with D uncertain. The CDR3 has 16 residues. The V gene's germline CDR1 is SGHVS and CDR2 FNYEAQ. V dropped 2 bases and J dropped 4 bases, with 15 bases sitting between them. The DNA of the CDR3 is TGTGCCAGCAGCTTAACCTTCGGGCTCGGCGGAAACACCATATATTTT. It encodes CASSLTFGLGGNTIYF.

A few counts support this clonotype. The chain has TRBV19 and TRBJ2-5; 11 bases fit TRBD2. Trimming took 9 bases from V and 4 from J; bases not matched to a gene: 4. CDR3 length: 13 amino acids. Germline CDR1 reads LNHDA; CDR2 reads SQIVND (reference sequence). Written as DNA, the CDR3 is TGTGCCAGCACTAGCGGGAGAGGAGAGACCCAGTACTTC. Its protein is CASTSGRGETQYF.

The chain carries TRBV7-9 and TRBJ2-7; D not resolved. There are 16 residues in the CDR3. The V gene's germline CDR1 is SEHNR and CDR2 FQNEAQ (reference sequence). V shed 5 bases and J shed 6 bases, with 23 bases lying between them. For the CDR3, the DNA is TGTGCCAGCAGCCGCCCTGCGGAAAGCGTCCAACTCGAGCAGTACTTC. Its protein is CASSRPAESVQLEQYF.

The genes are TRBV9 and TRBJ2-1; TRBD1 might be the D (5 bases). CDR1 is SGDLS, CDR2 YYNGEE, per germline. The CDR3 consists of 15 residues. V was clipped by 1 base and J by 8 bases, with 16 bases between them. CDR3 sequence: CASSVYQGFLYEQFF. The CDR3 nucleotides read TGTGCCAGCAGCGTATATCAGGGATTCCTCTATGAGCAGTTCTTC.

J is TRBJ2-1 and V is TRBV4-1, with a weak D call TRBD2 (5 bases). V was clipped by 3 bases and J by 4 bases, with 16 bases between them. This CDR3 is 16 amino acids long. CDR1 is MGHRA and CDR2 is YSYEKL in the germline V gene. The CDR3 sequence: CASSHPVREPYNEQFF. In nucleotides, the CDR3 is TGCGCCAGCAGCCACCCCGTTCGGGAACCATACAATGAGCAGTTCTTC.

This chain links TRBV7-8 with TRBJ2-1, with a tentative D call TRBD2 (5 bases). The germline CDR1 and CDR2 sequences are SGHVS and FQNEAQ. The CDR3 is 16 residues long. Trimming shortened V by 5 bases and J by 7 bases, and 21 bases separated the two germline ends. This chain's CDR3 is CASSLVSPGYLNEQFF. CDR3 sequence (DNA): TGTGCCAGCAGCCTTGTCTCGCCGGGGTACCTTAATGAGCAGTTCTTC.

This clonotype came up a few times. The chain recombines TRBV29-1 with TRBJ2-7, with 7 bases aligning to TRBD2. The CDR3 has 13 residues. The ends lost 4 bases at V and 4 bases at J; junction bases unmatched: 7. CDR1 is SQVTM and CDR2 is ANQGSEA in the germline V gene. The CDR3 loop reads CSVAISGSYEQYF. CDR3 in DNA: TGCAGCGTTGCGATTAGCGGGTCATACGAGCAGTACTTC.

The chain joins TRBV7-9 to TRBJ2-3; D gene ambiguous. CDR1 and CDR2 (germline): SEHNR, FQNEAQ (reference sequence). V was shortened by 3 bases and J by 5 bases, with 15 bases between the two germline ends. This CDR3 region has 15 residues. The chain's CDR3 is CASSFAVLVGDTQYF. The CDR3 DNA sequence: TGTGCCAGCAGCTTCGCGGTTTTGGTTGGAGATACGCAGTATTTT.

The chain recombines TRBV20-1 with TRBJ2-3; no definite D call. This CDR3 has 14 amino acids. Looked up from germline, CDR1 is DFQATT and CDR2 is SNEGSKA (reference sequence). The germline V and J ends were trimmed by 3 bases and 0 bases, with 10 bases remaining between them. The chain's CDR3 is CSARKAPSTDTQYF. CDR3 nucleotide sequence: TGCAGTGCTAGGAAGGCCCCCAGCACAGATACGCAGTATTTT.

The CDR3 loop reads CASSDLLGGLGTDTQYF. CDR3 DNA sequence: TGTGCCAGCAGTGACCTCCTGGGGGGGTTGGGCACAGATACGCAGTATTTT. The chain links TRBV27 to TRBJ2-3; 7 nucleotides align to TRBD2. V trimming: 5 bases; J trimming: 1 base; junction bases outside the gene matches: 12. The CDR3 runs to 17 residues. The germline V gene encodes CDR1 MNHEY and CDR2 SMNVEV (reference sequence).

Only a few counts were recorded for this clonotype. This chain connects TRBV7-3 to TRBJ2-5, with 8 positions matching TRBD1. V was clipped by 5 bases and J by 3 bases; unmatched bases: 17. Germline lookup yields CDR1 SGHTA and CDR2 FQGTGA. This CDR3 comprises 18 residues. CDR3 coding DNA: TGTGCCAGCAGCCATCCATTGGGTAGACAGGGGATCGAAGAGACCCAGTACTTC. Protein product: CASSHPLGRQGIEETQYF.

This chain links TRBV27 with TRBJ1-4, with a weak D call TRBD1 (6 bases). The CDR3 is 15 amino acids. Trimming removed 5 bases from V and 5 bases from J, with 15 bases in between. Germline lookup yields CDR1 MNHEY and CDR2 SMNVEV (reference sequence). CDR3 bases: TGTGCCAGCAGTCCTCGACAGGTTCCCAATGAAAAACTGTTTTTT. It translates to CASSPRQVPNEKLFF.

The chain carries TRBV2 and TRBJ2-2, with D perhaps matching TRBD1 (5 bases). This CDR3 contains 14 residues. The germline V gene encodes CDR1 SNHLY and CDR2 FYNNEI. Trimming took 6 bases from V and 6 from J, leaving 14 bases between them. The CDR3 loop reads CASSGRQGAGELFF. The DNA of the CDR3 is TGTGCCAGCAGCGGACGTCAGGGCGCCGGGGAGCTGTTTTTT.

This clonotype has only a few counts. The rearrangement links TRBV15 to TRBJ2-6; the match to TRBD2 covers 12 bases. V gave up 9 bases and J gave up 3 bases; unmatched junction bases: 9. CDR3 length: 17 residues. Germline CDR1 LNHNV, CDR2 YYDKDF (reference sequence). CDR3 nucleotide sequence: TGTGCCACAACGCGACTAGCGGGAGTTGGTGGGGCCAACGTCCTGACTTTC. As protein: CATTRLAGVGGANVLTF.

Ten or more counts support this clonotype. CDR3 nucleotides: TGCGCCAGCAGCCTGCACAGGGACCGATTTTACAATGAGCAGTTCTTC. Its translation: CASSLHRDRFYNEQFF. V usage is TRBV5-1 and J usage is TRBJ2-1, with D possibly TRBD1 on 6 matching bases. Deletions cut 4 bases from V and 4 bases from J, with 18 bases between. The CDR3 spans 16 residues. Germline V gives CDR1 SGHRS, CDR2 YFSETQ.

V is TRBV3-1 and J is TRBJ2-5, with unresolved D. The germline CDR1 and CDR2 sequences are LGHDT and YNNKEL (reference sequence). The CDR3 runs 15 residues. Trimming stripped 0 bases from V and 0 bases from J, with 8 bases between. CDR3: CASSQEGGHQETQYF. CDR3 nucleotides: TGTGCCAGCAGCCAAGAAGGCGGACACCAAGAGACCCAGTACTTC.

This rearrangement joins TRBV7-2 to TRBJ2-1; 9 bases agree with TRBD2. The CDR3 extends over 16 amino acids. The trim removed 5 bases at V and 3 bases at J, leaving 8 bases unmatched. Germline V lookup: CDR1 SGHTA, CDR2 FQGNSA. CDR3 DNA sequence: TGTGCCAGCAGCGAAACAGCTAGCGGGATCTACAATGAGCAGTTCTTC. As protein: CASSETASGIYNEQFF.

The chain carries TRBV7-6 and TRBJ2-3; D uncertain. Per germline, CDR1 SGHVS and CDR2 FNYEAQ. V lost 6 bases and J lost 2, with 15 bases in between. The CDR3 length is 15 residues. CDR3 amino acids: CASSPARSYTDTQYF. CDR3 nucleotide sequence: TGTGCCAGCAGTCCAGCCCGGAGCTACACAGATACGCAGTATTTT.

This chain joins TRBV5-1 and TRBJ2-1; 8 bases fit TRBD2. This CDR3 is built from 15 residues. V gave up 6 bases and J gave up 1 base; unmatched junction bases: 6. The germline V gene encodes CDR1 SGHRS and CDR2 YFSETQ. In DNA, the CDR3 is TGCGCCAGCAAATCGGCGGGAGGATCCTACAATGAGCAGTTCTTC. Its protein product is CASKSAGGSYNEQFF. The whole variable domain, remainder taken from reference TRBV5-1 and TRBJ2-1, is KAGVTQTPRYLIKTRGQQVTLSCSPISGHRSVSWYQQTPGQGLQFLFEYFSETQRNKGNFPGRFSGRQFSNSRSEMNVSTLELGDSALYLCASKSAGGSYNEQFFGPGTRLTVL.

This clonotype was observed a handful of times. This sequence joins TRBV6-5 and TRBJ1-4; the match to TRBD1 covers 9 bases. Germline trimming cut 3 bases from V and 6 bases from J; bases unmatched to any gene: 5. Germline V gives CDR1 MNHEY, CDR2 SVGAGI. The CDR3 is 15 residues long. The CDR3 region is CASSYRTGVYEKLFF. For the CDR3, the DNA is TGTGCCAGCAGTTATAGGACAGGGGTATATGAAAAACTGTTTTTT.

This clonotype was seen more than once but under ten times. The chain couples TRBV29-1 to TRBJ2-5, with 7 positions matching TRBD2. Losses at the gene ends were 8 bases for V and 1 base for J; bases not matched to a gene: 10. In germline, CDR1 is SQVTM, CDR2 ANQGSEA. The CDR3 has 14 residues. CDR3 in amino acids: CSSGGGTTQETQYF. CDR3 nucleotides: TGCAGCTCTGGCGGTGGGACTACCCAAGAGACCCAGTACTTC.